Shown below are 29 T cell receptor beta chains from a single sample sequenced in a study of regulatory T cells in long-lasting Graves disease. The sample's time point: newly diagnosed GD, antithyroid drugs for less than 3 months. PBMC-derived RNA was used for the TCR library. Building of the TCR beta libraries involved iRepertoire HTBI primers and Arm-PCR of CDR3 regions. TCRdb re-called the multiplex PCR reads through MiXCR, storing one row per CDR3 protein. The data contain just over 600,000 distinct CDR3 sequences, 15% to 20% of them singletons. The same data also went into a second study, on T cells in Graves' hyperthyroidism and ophthalmopathy.

The sample here was peripheral blood mononuclear cells (PBMCs), taken at new diagnosis, from a patient treated with antithyroid drugs. All receptors come from a woman between 25 and 40 years old with Graves disease.

This clonotype was seen at least ten times. The J gene is TRBJ2-7, the V gene TRBV5-5; D ambiguous. CDR1 is SGHKS, CDR2 YYEKEE, per germline (reference sequence). CDR3 length: 12 amino acids. Trimming left V 5 bases short and J 5 bases short, with 11 bases between. The CDR3 reads CASRLLGNEQYF. Here the CDR3 DNA reads TGTGCCAGCAGGTTATTAGGGAACGAGCAGTACTTC.

This clonotype was detected ten times or more. The V gene is TRBV20-1, the J gene TRBJ2-3; weak D call: TRBD1 (5 bases). The CDR3 has 15 residues. Germline CDR1 is DFQATT and CDR2 is SNEGSKA (reference sequence). Trimming shortened V by 3 bases and J by 5 bases, and 18 bases separated the two germline ends. DNA of the CDR3: TGCAGTGCTAGTTCCGTCGGCAGGGCGAAAGATACGCAGTATTTT. Translated, it gives CSASSVGRAKDTQYF.

This clonotype was observed a few times. This may arise from a read error, as a much more abundant clone is one base away. The rearrangement links TRBV28 to TRBJ1-5; D is ambiguous. This CDR3 has 15 amino acids. Looked up from germline, CDR1 is MDHEN and CDR2 is SYDVKM. V was shortened by 0 bases and J by 5 bases, with 11 bases between the two germline ends. The DNA of the CDR3 is TGTGCCAGCAGTTTATGGTGGGAGAGCTATCAGCCCCAGCATTTT. The encoded protein is CASSLWWESYQPQHF. Full variable domain (remainder filled in from reference TRBV28 and TRBJ1-5): DVKVTQSSRYLVKRTGEKVFLECVQDMDHENMFWYRQDPGLGLRLIYFSYDVKMKEKGDIPEGYSVSREKKERFSLILESASTNQTSMYLCASSLWWESYQPQHFGDGTRLSIL.

Comments on this clonotype: In this CDR3 the conserved last residue, phenylalanine or tryptophan, is missing, so a read error is likely. The chain joins TRBV12-3 or TRBV12-4 to TRBJ2-2; D might be TRBD1 (6 bases). Trimming left V 2 bases short and J 0 bases short, with 10 bases between. The CDR3 extends over 16 amino acids. CDR3 bases: TGTGCCAGCAGTTTAAGGGGGACATCGAACACCGGGGAGCTGTTTCTT. Its protein product is CASSLRGTSNTGELFL.

The J gene is TRBJ2-6, the V gene TRBV11-2; D is ambiguous. The V end lost 5 bases, the J end lost 0 bases, and 11 bases lay between the germline ends. Germline assignment: CDR1 SGHAT and CDR2 FQNNGV. CDR3 size: 16 residues. CDR3 sequence reads: CASSTRRGSGANVLTF. CDR3 nucleotide sequence: TGTGCCAGCAGCACGAGAAGAGGCTCTGGGGCCAACGTCCTGACTTTC.

Worth noting for this clonotype: One base away lies a much larger clone, so this may be a sequencing read error. This chain links TRBV27 with TRBJ1-1; D gene unclear. The CDR3 is 14 residues long. Germline V lookup: CDR1 MNHEY, CDR2 SMNVEV (reference sequence). V dropped 6 bases and J dropped 1 base, with 12 bases sitting between them. The DNA of the CDR3 is TGTGCCAGCAGCCCAAAGGCCCAGAACACTGAAGCTTTCTTT. Its protein product is CASSPKAQNTEAFF.

The table lists this clonotype with a few counts. This rearrangement joins TRBV5-1 to TRBJ1-4; D is undetermined. Germline V gene lookup returns CDR1 SGHRS and CDR2 YFSETQ. This CDR3 is 14 amino acids long. V was trimmed by 1 base and J by 3 bases, leaving 7 bases between them. CDR3 coding DNA: TGCGCCAGCAGCTTGACGGCTTCTAATGAAAAACTGTTTTTT. Amino acid sequence: CASSLTASNEKLFF. Based on the CDR3 plus reference TRBV5-1 and TRBJ1-4, the full variable domain is KAGVTQTPRYLIKTRGQQVTLSCSPISGHRSVSWYQQTPGQGLQFLFEYFSETQRNKGNFPGRFSGRQFSNSRSEMNVSTLELGDSALYLCASSLTASNEKLFFGSGTQLSVL.

This clonotype appeared many times. The chain combines TRBV3-1 with TRBJ2-7; D call uncertain. The CDR3 contains 14 residues. Germline loops: CDR1 LGHDT, CDR2 YNNKEL (reference sequence). V lost 2 bases, J lost 4 bases, and 12 bases lay in between. CDR3 nucleotide sequence: TGTGCCAGCAGCCAAATTGGCTCCCTTTACGAGCAGTACTTC. Protein product: CASSQIGSLYEQYF.

This clonotype was picked up one time. A much bigger clone sits one base away, suggesting this may be a read error. The rearrangement joins TRBV28 to TRBJ2-3, with D hard to call. There are 17 residues in the CDR3. V gave up 3 bases and J gave up 5 bases, with 21 bases separating them. CDR1 is MDHEN, CDR2 SYDVKM, per germline. In DNA, the CDR3 is TGTGCCAGCAGTTTCGACCCTCCTATCGGTGGGCTAGATACGCAGTATTTT. This sequence encodes CASSFDPPIGGLDTQYF.

This clonotype occurred a few times. The genes are TRBV6-1 and TRBJ2-1; D is unresolved. V dropped 4 bases and J dropped 5 bases, with 12 bases sitting between them. Germline loops: CDR1 MNHNS, CDR2 SASEGT. CDR3 length: 14 residues. This chain's CDR3 is CASSANRANNEQFF. CDR3 nucleotides: TGTGCCAGCAGTGCGAACCGGGCAAACAATGAGCAGTTCTTC.

In its sample, this clonotype was seen a few times. This chain uses TRBV28 with TRBJ2-2; a weak D match, TRBD2 (5 bases). This CDR3 has 13 amino acids. The germline V and J ends were trimmed by 9 bases and 5 bases, with 13 bases remaining between them. Germline assignment: CDR1 MDHEN and CDR2 SYDVKM. CDR3 coding DNA: TGTGCCAGTTACCCTCCGGGGACCGGGGAGCTGTTTTTT. It codes for CASYPPGTGELFF.

The CDR3 spells CASTRTGSEQYF. The CDR3 bases are TGTGCCAGCACCAGGACAGGGTCGGAGCAGTACTTC. V usage is TRBV12-3 or TRBV12-4 and J usage is TRBJ2-7; 8 bases agree with TRBD1. With 7 bases clipped from V and 7 bases from J, the junction kept 6 bases outside the gene matches. This CDR3 region has 12 residues.

Concerning this clonotype itself: A much larger clone lies a single base off, so this may be a read error. The chain employs TRBV13 and TRBJ2-7; tentative D call: TRBD2 (6 bases). CDR3 size: 15 residues. Trimming removed 8 bases at V and 5 bases at J, with 22 bases between. Per germline, CDR1 PRHDT and CDR2 FYEKMQ (reference sequence). CDR3: CASSIAGIKDHEQYF. The CDR3 DNA sequence: TGTGCCAGCTCAATCGCGGGGATAAAAGATCACGAGCAGTACTTC.

This clonotype has at least ten counts. V is TRBV6-2 or TRBV6-3 and J is TRBJ1-5; 8 bases map to TRBD1. Losses at the gene ends were 6 bases for V and 3 bases for J; bases not matched to a gene: 7. This CDR3 has 15 amino acids. From germline, CDR1 is MNHEY and CDR2 SVGEGT. The CDR3 DNA reads TGTGCCAGCAGCTCCGACAGGGGCAACAATCAGCCCCAGCATTTT. This translates into CASSSDRGNNQPQHF.

This clonotype was detected ten times or more. The V gene is TRBV7-3, the J gene TRBJ2-1, with a tentative D call TRBD2 (7 bases). Germline-derived CDR1 and CDR2 are SGHTA and FQGTGA. The CDR3 totals 16 residues. V lost 5 bases to trimming and J lost 0 bases, with 14 bases between them. The CDR3 is CASSPEGGSSYNEQFF. DNA of the CDR3: TGTGCCAGCAGCCCCGAGGGGGGGAGCTCCTACAATGAGCAGTTCTTC.

In its sample, this clonotype was seen many times. This chain connects TRBV28 to TRBJ1-1, with D unclear. V shed 10 bases and J shed 1 base, with 13 bases lying between them. This CDR3 region has 13 residues. Germline CDR1 MDHEN, CDR2 SYDVKM. Here the CDR3 reads CATIKAANTEAFF. The CDR3, as DNA: TGTGCCACCATCAAGGCGGCGAACACTGAAGCTTTCTTT.

The CDR3 coding sequence is TGTGCCAGCAGTACCTCAGGGGGCACTCAGCCCCAGCATTTT. Translating it yields CASSTSGGTQPQHF. The chain joins TRBV6-1 to TRBJ1-5, with 8 bases identical to TRBD1. J was trimmed by 6 bases and V by 5 bases; bases with no gene match: 6. The CDR3 loop spans 14 amino acids. The germline gives CDR1 MNHNS, CDR2 SASEGT.

This clonotype was counted between two and nine times. The V call is TRBV14, the J call TRBJ2-1; the match to TRBD1 covers 7 bases. The CDR3 is 15 residues long. Trimming at V came to 4 bases and at J to 15 bases, leaving 18 bases not matched to a gene. Germline values: CDR1 SGHDN, CDR2 FVKESK. In nucleotides, the CDR3 is TGTGCCAGCAGCCCAGCGGACAGGCGGAAATCTAAGGGGTTCTTC. Amino acid sequence: CASSPADRRKSKGFF.

This clonotype was seen only a few times. The chain is built from TRBV19 and TRBJ2-7, with 9 bases identical to TRBD1. Trimming took 4 bases from V and 3 from J; bases not matched to a gene: 10. The CDR3 sequence is 16 residues long. The V gene's germline CDR1 is LNHDA and CDR2 SQIVND (reference sequence). CDR3 bases: TGTGCCAGTAGTACGCACCTGACAGGGGGGGACTACGAGCAGTACTTC. Residues: CASSTHLTGGDYEQYF.

The rearrangement links TRBV6-1 to TRBJ2-1, with 14 bases identical to TRBD2. This CDR3 comprises 16 residues. Germline CDR1 reads MNHNS; CDR2 reads SASEGT. With 7 bases clipped from V and 7 bases from J, the junction kept 9 bases outside the gene matches. The CDR3 spells CASKKEGLAGVNEQFF. In DNA, the CDR3 is TGTGCCAGCAAAAAAGAGGGACTAGCGGGAGTTAATGAGCAGTTCTTC.

The rearrangement links TRBV4-1 to TRBJ1-2, with no clear D. The ends were cut back, 0 bases at V and 6 bases at J, with 8 bases in the middle. The CDR3 sequence is 13 residues long. Germline loops: CDR1 MGHRA, CDR2 YSYEKL. The CDR3 nucleotides read TGCGCCAGCAGCCAAGAAATTTGGGATGGCTACACCTTC. Translation: CASSQEIWDGYTF.

This clonotype was seen ten or more times. The V gene is TRBV7-2, the J gene TRBJ2-2; perhaps TRBD1 as D (6 bases). Germline V gives CDR1 SGHTA, CDR2 FQGNSA. The CDR3 is 13 amino acids. Trimming left V 5 bases short and J 6 bases short, with 10 bases between. For the CDR3, the DNA is TGTGCCAGCAGCCCTCGACAGGCCGGGGAGCTGTTTTTT. Protein: CASSPRQAGELFF. Together with reference TRBV7-2 and TRBJ2-2, the CDR3 gives the full variable domain: GAGVSQSPSNKVTEKGKDVELRCDPISGHTALYWYRQSLGQGLEFLIYFQGNSAPDKSGLPSDRFSAERTGGSVSTLTIQRTQQEDSAVYLCASSPRQAGELFFGEGSRLTVL.

This clonotype was counted only a few times. This chain uses TRBV7-8 with TRBJ1-4, with 10 bases that match TRBD1. The V segment lost 0 bases and the J segment 8 bases; nucleotides outside the gene matches: 6. The CDR3 is 16 amino acids. Germline CDR1 reads SGHVS; CDR2 reads FQNEAQ. The chain's CDR3 is CASSLASWDRGEKLFF. In DNA form, the CDR3 reads TGTGCCAGCAGCTTAGCATCATGGGACAGGGGAGAAAAACTGTTTTTT.

This clonotype was counted many times. V gene TRBV28 combines with J gene TRBJ2-7, with 9 bases fitting TRBD1. Germline V lookup: CDR1 MDHEN, CDR2 SYDVKM. V lost 8 bases and J lost 5; bases outside the gene matches: 7. The CDR3 has 13 amino acids. CDR3 DNA sequence: TGTGCCAGCTGGGGACAGGGAGCCCACGAGCAGTACTTC. Its protein is CASWGQGAHEQYF.

This clonotype was seen repeatedly, ten times or more. This sequence joins TRBV2 and TRBJ2-2; D is undetermined. Germline V lookup: CDR1 SNHLY, CDR2 FYNNEI. The V end was cut by 3 bases, the J end by 8 bases, with 10 bases between. The CDR3 sequence is 13 residues long. CDR3 coding DNA: TGTGCCAGCAGTGACGGCGTGGAGGGGGAGCTGTTTTTT. Its translation is CASSDGVEGELFF.

The genes are TRBV5-1 and TRBJ1-2, with D unresolved. Between the trimmed V and J ends, which lost 3 bases and 8 bases, there was a span of 17 bases. This CDR3 is built from 14 residues. The germline V gene has CDR1 SGHRS and CDR2 YFSETQ. The CDR3 is CASSWLADFTGYTF. CDR3 DNA: TGCGCCAGCAGCTGGTTGGCAGATTTCACGGGCTACACCTTC.

The chain links TRBV15 to TRBJ2-6; 8 bases align to TRBD1. The germline V gene has CDR1 LNHNV and CDR2 YYDKDF (reference sequence). The CDR3 contains 17 residues. V lost 5 bases to trimming and J lost 0 bases; unmatched junction nucleotides: 6. CDR3 DNA: TGTGCCACCAGCCGTGGACAGGGATTCTCTGGGGCCAACGTCCTGACTTTC. Amino acid sequence: CATSRGQGFSGANVLTF.

This clonotype was observed at least ten times. V gene TRBV28 combines with J gene TRBJ1-2; D is undetermined. Germline values: CDR1 MDHEN, CDR2 SYDVKM. With 1 base removed from V and 4 bases from J, the gap between germline ends came to 10 bases. The CDR3 is 14 residues long. The CDR3 sequence is CASSLLSPPYGYTF. The CDR3 DNA reads as TGTGCCAGCAGTTTATTGTCACCTCCCTATGGCTACACCTTC.

The chain links TRBV4-1 to TRBJ2-1, with unresolved D. This CDR3 contains 14 residues. The germline gives CDR1 MGHRA, CDR2 YSYEKL. Between the trimmed V and J ends, which lost 0 bases and 5 bases, there was a span of 8 bases. CDR3 loop: CASSQELTHNEQFF. The CDR3 DNA reads as TGCGCCAGCAGCCAAGAACTTACTCACAATGAGCAGTTCTTC.